These T cell receptor beta chains were read from a single sample in a study of shared clonotypes between healthy human individuals. Only in-frame clones appear in the TCRdb table, and some are missing; sequencing was by immunoSEQ multiplex PCR. The data hold about 520,000 clones, with approximately 81% observed a single time. The sequenced material came from PBMCs. The receptors come from a woman aged 40 to 55 in good health. Some clones in this sample may be carry-over from other donors' samples. The CDR3 runs from the conserved cysteine through the conserved F or W. D genes are given only for firm matches. Expanded clones are given a class, and other clones once, few, many or no size at all.

v_call	clone_size	d_call	j_call	cdr3_nt	cdr3_aa
TRBV7-8	many	.	TRBJ2-1	TGTGCCAGCCAGGGGTACAACAATGAGCAGTTCTTC	CASQGYNNEQFF
TRBV5-1	once	.	TRBJ2-3	TGCGCCAGCAGCTTGCAGGAGGGGGCAGATACGCAGTATTTT	CASSLQEGADTQYF
TRBV4-2	.	TRBD2	TRBJ2-3	TGTGCCAGCAGTCGAATTCTAGCGGGAGCAGATACGCAGTATTTT	CASSRILAGADTQYF
TRBV6-1	many	TRBD2	TRBJ2-1	TGTGCCAGCAGTGAAGAACCGGGACTAGTTCTGAGCTCCTACAATGAGCAGTTCTTC	CASSEEPGLVLSSYNEQFF
TRBV6-1	.	.	TRBJ2-2	TGTGCCAGCAGGGCCGAGATGGCGAACACCGGGGAGCTGTTTTTT	CASRAEMANTGELFF
TRBV11-2	.	TRBD2	TRBJ2-1	TGTGCCAGCAGCCCACGAAATATAGCGGGACTAAATGAGCAGTTCTTC	CASSPRNIAGLNEQFF
TRBV4-1	.	.	TRBJ2-3	TGCGCCAGCAGCCCTGGGGTATCACCACTAGATACGCAGTATTTT	CASSPGVSPLDTQYF
TRBV18	.	.	TRBJ1-1	TGTGCCAGCTCAATTATGACGGATGAAGCTTTCTTT	CASSIMTDEAFF
TRBV7-2	.	.	TRBJ1-1	TGTGCCAGCAGCCCTTCTTCCGGGTTAAGGTCTGAAGCTTTCTTT	CASSPSSGLRSEAFF
TRBV30	.	TRBD1	TRBJ2-7	TGTGCCTGGACCGGGACAGCTCTCTCCTACGAGCAGTACTTC	CAWTGTALSYEQYF
TRBV30	.	.	TRBJ2-1	TGTGCCTGGAGTGTATACAATGAGCAGTTCTTC	CAWSVYNEQFF
TRBV28	.	.	TRBJ1-5	TGTGCCAGCAGTTTTACAGGATCTGGCAATCAGCCCCAGCATTTT	CASSFTGSGNQPQHF
TRBV6-5	.	TRBD2	TRBJ2-1	TGTGCCAGCAGGCCTAGCGGCTACAATGAGCAGTTCTTC	CASRPSGYNEQFF
TRBV19	.	.	TRBJ1-4	TGTGCCAGTAAAGACAGACCTAATGAAAAACTGTTTTTT	CASKDRPNEKLFF
TRBV11-3	few	TRBD2	TRBJ2-1	TGTGCCAGCAGTCCCGGGACTAGCGGGAGGGCCGATGAGCAGTTCTTC	CASSPGTSGRADEQFF
TRBV28	few	.	TRBJ2-1	TGTGCCAGTTACACCTGGGGGAGCTCCTACAATGAGCAGTTCTTC	CASYTWGSSYNEQFF
TRBV28	.	.	TRBJ2-7	TGTGCCACCGGTGGACAGTCGAGGGCCTACGAGCAGTACTTC	CATGGQSRAYEQYF
TRBV4-3	.	TRBD1	TRBJ2-7	TGCGCCAGCAGCCAAAAGACAGGGTTTTTCGCCTACGAGCAGTACTTC	CASSQKTGFFAYEQYF
TRBV6-1	few	.	TRBJ2-3	TGTGCCAGCACGTTGTTCGGGCCGAGCACAGATACGCAGTATTTT	CASTLFGPSTDTQYF
TRBV19	.	TRBD1	TRBJ2-2	TGTGCCAGTCTAACCGGGACAGGGAACACCGGGGAGCTGTTTTTT	CASLTGTGNTGELFF
TRBV5-6	.	.	TRBJ2-1	TGTGCCAGCAGCTCTCTCCCAGGAGGCACTGAGCAGTTCTTC	CASSSLPGGTEQFF
TRBV7-8	.	.	TRBJ1-3	TGTGCCAGCAGCCTACGTTGGGGTGCTGGAAACACCATATATTTT	CASSLRWGAGNTIYF
TRBV29-1	once	TRBD1	TRBJ1-4	TGCAGCGCACTGACAGGGGCAGCTTCAACTAATGAAAAACTGTTTTTT	CSALTGAASTNEKLFF
TRBV29-1	.	.	TRBJ2-3	TGCAGCGTTGGTCCCCTGGCGGGGGACACCACAGATACGCAGTATTTT	CSVGPLAGDTTDTQYF
TRBV5-1	few	.	TRBJ2-3	TGCGCCAGCAGCTTGGGGGCTAGGGGAGATACGCAGTATTTT	CASSLGARGDTQYF
TRBV28	few	.	TRBJ1-5	TGTGCCAGCAGTTTACCGGACGGGCTAGGCAATCAGCCCCAGCATTTT	CASSLPDGLGNQPQHF
TRBV5-8	once	.	TRBJ2-7	TGTGCCAGCAGCTTGGGACTACAAAACTCCTACGAGCAGTACTTC	CASSLGLQNSYEQYF
TRBV28	.	.	TRBJ1-2	TGTGCCAGCAGTACGGGTGCCTTTGGCTACACCTTC	CASSTGAFGYTF